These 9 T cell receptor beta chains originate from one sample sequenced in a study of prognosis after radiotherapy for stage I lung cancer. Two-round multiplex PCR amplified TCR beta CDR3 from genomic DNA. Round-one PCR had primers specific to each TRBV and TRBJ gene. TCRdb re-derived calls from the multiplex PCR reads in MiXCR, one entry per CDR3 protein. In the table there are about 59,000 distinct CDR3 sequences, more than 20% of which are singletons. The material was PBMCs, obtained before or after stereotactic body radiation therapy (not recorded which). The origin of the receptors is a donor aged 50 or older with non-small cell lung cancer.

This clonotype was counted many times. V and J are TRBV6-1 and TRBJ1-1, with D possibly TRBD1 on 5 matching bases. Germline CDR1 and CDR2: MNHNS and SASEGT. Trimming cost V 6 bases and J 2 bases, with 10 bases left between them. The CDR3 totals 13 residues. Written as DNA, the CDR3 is TGTGCCAGCAGAGTGGACATAAACACTGAAGCTTTCTTT. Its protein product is CASRVDINTEAFF.

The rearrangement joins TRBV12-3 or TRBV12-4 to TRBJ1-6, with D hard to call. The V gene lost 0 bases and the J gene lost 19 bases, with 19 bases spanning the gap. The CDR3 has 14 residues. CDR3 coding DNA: TGTGCCAGCAGTTTAGCAGGGTTGGATTCACACCTACACTTT. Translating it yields CASSLAGLDSHLHF.

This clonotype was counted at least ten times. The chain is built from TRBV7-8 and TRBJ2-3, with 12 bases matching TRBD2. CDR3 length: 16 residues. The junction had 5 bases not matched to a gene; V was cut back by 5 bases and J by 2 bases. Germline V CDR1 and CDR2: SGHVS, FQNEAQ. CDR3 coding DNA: TGTGCCAGCAGCAAAGGACTAGCGGGGAACACAGATACGCAGTATTTT. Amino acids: CASSKGLAGNTDTQYF.

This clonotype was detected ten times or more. The CDR3 bases are TGTGCCAGCAGCCCCGGTGAGGGGGGCCCAGAGACCCAGTACTTC. It encodes CASSPGEGGPETQYF. J is TRBJ2-5 and V is TRBV3-1; D may correspond to TRBD1 or TRBD2 (6 bases each). Trimming pared 4 bases from V and 4 bases from J, leaving 16 bases between. The CDR3 is made up of 15 amino acids. Germline CDR1 LGHDT, CDR2 YNNKEL (reference sequence).

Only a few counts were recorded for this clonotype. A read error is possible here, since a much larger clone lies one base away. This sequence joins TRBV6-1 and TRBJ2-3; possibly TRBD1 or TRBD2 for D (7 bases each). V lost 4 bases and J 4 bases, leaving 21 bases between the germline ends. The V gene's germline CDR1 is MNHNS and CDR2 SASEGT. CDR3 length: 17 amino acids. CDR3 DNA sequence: TGTGCCAGCAGTGGGGGGGGTATGCAGGGGGATCCAGATACGCAGTATTTT. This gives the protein CASSGGGMQGDPDTQYF.

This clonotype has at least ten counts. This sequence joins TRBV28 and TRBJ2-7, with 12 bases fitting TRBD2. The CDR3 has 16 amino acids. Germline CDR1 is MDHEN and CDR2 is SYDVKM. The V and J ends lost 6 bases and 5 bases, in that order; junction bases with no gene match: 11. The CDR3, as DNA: TGTGCCAGCAGGCCCTCCCTAGCGGGGGGGCCCGACGAGCAGTACTTC. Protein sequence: CASRPSLAGGPDEQYF. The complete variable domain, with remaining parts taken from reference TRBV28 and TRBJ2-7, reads DVKVTQSSRYLVKRTGEKVFLECVQDMDHENMFWYRQDPGLGLRLIYFSYDVKMKEKGDIPEGYSVSREKKERFSLILESASTNQTSMYLCASRPSLAGGPDEQYFGPGTRLTVT.

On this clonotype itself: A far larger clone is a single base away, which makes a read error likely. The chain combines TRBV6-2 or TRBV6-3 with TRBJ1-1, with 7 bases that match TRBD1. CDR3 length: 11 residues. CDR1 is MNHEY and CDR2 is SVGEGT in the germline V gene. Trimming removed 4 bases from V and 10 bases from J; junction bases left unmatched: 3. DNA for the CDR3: TGTGCCAGCAGTTGGGAGGGGGCAGCTTTCTTT. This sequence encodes CASSWEGAAFF.

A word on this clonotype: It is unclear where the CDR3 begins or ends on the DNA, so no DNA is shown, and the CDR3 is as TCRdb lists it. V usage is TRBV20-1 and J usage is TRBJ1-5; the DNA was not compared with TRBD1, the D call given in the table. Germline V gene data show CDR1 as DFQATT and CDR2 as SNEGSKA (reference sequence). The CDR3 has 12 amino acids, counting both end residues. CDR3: CSAVGQGAPKNF.

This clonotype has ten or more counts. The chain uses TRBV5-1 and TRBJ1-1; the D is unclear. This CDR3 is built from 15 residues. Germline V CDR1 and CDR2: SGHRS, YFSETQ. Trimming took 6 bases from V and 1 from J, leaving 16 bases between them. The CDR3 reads CASTKRPSPNTEAFF. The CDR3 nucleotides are TGCGCCAGCACTAAACGCCCATCACCGAACACTGAAGCTTTCTTT.